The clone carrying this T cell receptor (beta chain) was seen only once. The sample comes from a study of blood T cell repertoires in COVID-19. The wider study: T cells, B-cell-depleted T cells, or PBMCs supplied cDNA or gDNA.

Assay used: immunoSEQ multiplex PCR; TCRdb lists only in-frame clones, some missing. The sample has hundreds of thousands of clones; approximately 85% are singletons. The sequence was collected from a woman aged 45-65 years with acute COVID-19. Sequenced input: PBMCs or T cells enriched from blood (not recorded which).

The CDR3 nucleotides read TGTGCCATCAGGGACAGCACCGGGGAGCTGTTTTTT. Translated, it gives CAIRDSTGELFF. This chain links TRBV10-3 with TRBJ2-2; a possible D gene is TRBD1 (6 bases). Germline loops: CDR1 ENHRY, CDR2 SYGVKD. This CDR3 region has 12 residues. V was shortened by 6 bases and J by 4 bases, with 6 bases between the two germline ends.